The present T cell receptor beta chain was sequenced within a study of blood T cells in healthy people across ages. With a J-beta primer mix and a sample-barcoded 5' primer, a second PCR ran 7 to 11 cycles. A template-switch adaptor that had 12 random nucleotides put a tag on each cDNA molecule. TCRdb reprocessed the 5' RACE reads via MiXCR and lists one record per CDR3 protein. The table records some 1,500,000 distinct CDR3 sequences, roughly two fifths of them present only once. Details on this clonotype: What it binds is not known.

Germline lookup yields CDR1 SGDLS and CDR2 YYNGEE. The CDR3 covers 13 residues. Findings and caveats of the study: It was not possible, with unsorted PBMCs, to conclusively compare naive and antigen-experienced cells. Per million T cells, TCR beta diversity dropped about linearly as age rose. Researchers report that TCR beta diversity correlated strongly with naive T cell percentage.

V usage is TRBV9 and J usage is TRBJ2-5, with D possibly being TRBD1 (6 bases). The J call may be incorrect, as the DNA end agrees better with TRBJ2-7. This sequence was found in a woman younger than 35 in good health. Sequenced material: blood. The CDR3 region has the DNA TGTGCCAGCAGCTGGGACAATAACTACGAGCAGTACTTC. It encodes CASSWDNNYEQYF.